The 5 T cell receptor beta chains reported below all come from one sample, sequenced in a study of T cells expressing NK-cell markers. TCRdb derives one entry per CDR3 protein from the 5' RACE reads, leaving out DNA. The repertoire table contains 350,000 to 500,000 distinct CDR3 sequences. Sequencing was done on a sample of blood T cells: a sorted CD56 or NKG2C T cell subset, CD4+ or CD8+ T cells, or bulk PBMC T cells (not recorded which). The source is a woman between 18 and 70 years old in good health.

This chain joins TRBV7-9 and TRBJ2-7; no DNA is available, so the TRBD2 call from TCRdb remains unchecked. Germline-derived CDR1 and CDR2 are SEHNR and FQNEAQ (reference sequence). The CDR3 totals 16 residues. CDR3 sequence reads: CASSSFASGSSYEQYF. The complete variable domain, with remaining parts taken from reference TRBV7-9 and TRBJ2-7, reads DTGVSQNPRHKITKRGQNVTFRCDPISEHNRLYWYRQTLGQGPEFLTYFQNEAQLEKSRLLSDRFSAERPKGSFSTLEIQRTEQGDSAMYLCASSSFASGSSYEQYFGPGTRLTVT.

The rearrangement links TRBV4-3 to TRBJ1-3; TCRdb gives TRBD1 as the D gene, but with no DNA this cannot be confirmed. This CDR3 contains 16 residues. CDR1 and CDR2 from the germline V gene are LGHNA and YSLEER. CDR3 in amino acids: CASSQAHRDSLNTIYF.

The chain recombines TRBV5-1 with TRBJ2-2; TCRdb gives TRBD2 as the D gene, but with no DNA this cannot be confirmed. Germline V gene sequence: CDR1 SGHRS, CDR2 YFSETQ. This CDR3 comprises 15 residues. CDR3 region: CASSLVTSSTGELFF.

The rearrangement links TRBV30 to TRBJ1-3; checking the TCRdb D call of TRBD1 is not possible without DNA. The CDR3 extends over 14 amino acids. Germline-derived CDR1 and CDR2 are GTSNPN and SVGIG (reference sequence). CDR3 sequence: CACNRDSSGNTIYF. Variable domain in full (rest from reference TRBV30 and TRBJ1-3): SQTIHQWPATLVQPVGSPLSLECTVEGTSNPNLYWYRQAAGRGLQLLFYSVGIGQISSEVPQNLSASRPQDRQFILSSKKLLLSDSGFYLCACNRDSSGNTIYFGEGSWLTVV.

The chain combines TRBV13 with TRBJ2-3. Per the germline V gene, CDR1 is PRHDT and CDR2 is FYEKMQ (reference sequence). This CDR3 is built from 12 residues. The CDR3 here is CASHGRTDTQYF. Looking up the rest from reference TRBV13 and TRBJ2-3 gives the full variable domain: AAGVIQSPRHLIKEKRETATLKCYPIPRHDTVYWYQQGPGQDPQFLISFYEKMQSDKGSIPDRFSAQQFSDYHSELNMSSLELGDSALYFCASHGRTDTQYFGPGTRLTVL.